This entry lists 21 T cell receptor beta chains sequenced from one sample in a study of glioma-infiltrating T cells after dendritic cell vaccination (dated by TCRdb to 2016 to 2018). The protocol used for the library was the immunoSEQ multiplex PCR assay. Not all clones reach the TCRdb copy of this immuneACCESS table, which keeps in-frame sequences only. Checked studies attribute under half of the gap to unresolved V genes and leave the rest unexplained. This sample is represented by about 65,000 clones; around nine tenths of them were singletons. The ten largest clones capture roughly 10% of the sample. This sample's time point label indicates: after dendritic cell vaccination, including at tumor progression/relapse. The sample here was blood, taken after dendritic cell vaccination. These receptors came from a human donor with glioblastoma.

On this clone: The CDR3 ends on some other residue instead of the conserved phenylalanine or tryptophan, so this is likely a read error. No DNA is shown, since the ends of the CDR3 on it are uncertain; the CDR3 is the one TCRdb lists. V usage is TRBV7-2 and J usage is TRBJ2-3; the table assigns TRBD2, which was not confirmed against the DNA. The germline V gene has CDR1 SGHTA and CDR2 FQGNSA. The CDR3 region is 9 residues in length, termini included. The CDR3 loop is CASSSDPES.

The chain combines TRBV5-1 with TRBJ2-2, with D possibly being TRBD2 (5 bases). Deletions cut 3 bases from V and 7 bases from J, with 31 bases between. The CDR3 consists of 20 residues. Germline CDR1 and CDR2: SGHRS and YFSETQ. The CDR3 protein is CASSSPRGGRIIEVVGELFF. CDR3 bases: TGCGCCAGCAGCTCCCCCCGAGGAGGCCGAATTATCGAGGTCGTCGGGGAGCTGTTTTTT.

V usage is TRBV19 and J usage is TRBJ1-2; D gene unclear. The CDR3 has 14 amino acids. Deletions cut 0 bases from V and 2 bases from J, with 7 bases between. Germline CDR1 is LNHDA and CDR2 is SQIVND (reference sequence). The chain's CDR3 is CASSIEPRNYGYTF. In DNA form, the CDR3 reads TGTGCCAGTAGTATAGAACCGCGGAACTATGGCTACACCTTC. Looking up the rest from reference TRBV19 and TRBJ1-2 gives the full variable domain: DGGITQSPKYLFRKEGQNVTLSCEQNLNHDAMYWYRQDPGQGLRLIYYSQIVNDFQKGDIAEGYSVSREKKESFPLTVTSAQKNPTAFYLCASSIEPRNYGYTFGSGTRLTVV.

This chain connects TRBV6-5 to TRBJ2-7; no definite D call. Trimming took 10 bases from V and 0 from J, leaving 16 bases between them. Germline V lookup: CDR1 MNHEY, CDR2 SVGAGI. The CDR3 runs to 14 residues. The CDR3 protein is CATDTDQSSYEQYF. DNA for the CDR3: TGTGCCACAGATACAGATCAGAGCTCCTACGAGCAGTACTTC.

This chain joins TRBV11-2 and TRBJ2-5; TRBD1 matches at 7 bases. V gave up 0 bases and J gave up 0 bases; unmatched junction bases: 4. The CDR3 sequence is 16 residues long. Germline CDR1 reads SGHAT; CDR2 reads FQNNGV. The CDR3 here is CASSLEDRTYQETQYF. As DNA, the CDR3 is TGTGCCAGCAGCTTAGAGGACAGGACGTACCAAGAGACCCAGTACTTC.

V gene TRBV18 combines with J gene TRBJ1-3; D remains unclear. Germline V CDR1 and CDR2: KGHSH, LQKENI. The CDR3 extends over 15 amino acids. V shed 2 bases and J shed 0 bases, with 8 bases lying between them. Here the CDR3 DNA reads TGTGCCAGCTCACCAAGCGGCTCCTCTGGAAACACCATATATTTT. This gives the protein CASSPSGSSGNTIYF.

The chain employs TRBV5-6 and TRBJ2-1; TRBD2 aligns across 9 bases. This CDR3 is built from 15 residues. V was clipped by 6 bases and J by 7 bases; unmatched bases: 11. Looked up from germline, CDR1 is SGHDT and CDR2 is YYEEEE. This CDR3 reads CASIGGGAHKNEQFF. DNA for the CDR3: TGTGCCAGCATCGGCGGGGGGGCTCACAAGAATGAGCAGTTCTTC. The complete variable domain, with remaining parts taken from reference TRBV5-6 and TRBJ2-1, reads DAGVTQSPTHLIKTRGQQVTLRCSPKSGHDTVSWYQQALGQGPQFIFQYYEEEERQRGNFPDRFSGHQFPNYSSELNVNALLLGDSALYLCASIGGGAHKNEQFFGPGTRLTVL.

DNA for the CDR3: TGTGCCAGCAGCCCTCAGGGGGCTGGCTACACCTTC. Its protein is CASSPQGAGYTF. This chain uses TRBV27 with TRBJ1-2; 8 positions agree with TRBD1. This CDR3 is 12 amino acids long. V was pared by 6 bases and J by 7 bases, with 4 bases of the junction left unmatched. Germline CDR1 is MNHEY and CDR2 is SMNVEV (reference sequence).

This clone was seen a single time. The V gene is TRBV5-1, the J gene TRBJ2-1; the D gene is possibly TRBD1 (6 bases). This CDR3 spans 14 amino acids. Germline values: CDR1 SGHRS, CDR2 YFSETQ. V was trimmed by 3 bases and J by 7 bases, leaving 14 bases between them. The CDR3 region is CASSSGTKRNEQFF. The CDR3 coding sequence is TGCGCCAGCAGCTCCGGGACAAAGAGGAATGAGCAGTTCTTC.

CDR3 coding DNA: TGCGCCAGCAGCCAAGATCCAAAGGGGTCCGGGGATACGCAGTATTTT. This sequence encodes CASSQDPKGSGDTQYF. This chain joins TRBV4-3 and TRBJ2-3; tentatively, D is TRBD1 (5 bases). Germline V gene lookup returns CDR1 LGHNA and CDR2 YSLEER. This CDR3 is 16 amino acids long. Trimming cost V 0 bases and J 6 bases, with 16 bases left between them.

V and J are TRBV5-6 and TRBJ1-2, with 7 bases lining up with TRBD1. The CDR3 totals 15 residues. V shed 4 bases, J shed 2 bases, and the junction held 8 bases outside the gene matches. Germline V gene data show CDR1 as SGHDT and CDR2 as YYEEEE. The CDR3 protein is CASSQLDRANYGYTF. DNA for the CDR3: TGTGCCAGCAGCCAATTAGACAGGGCGAACTATGGCTACACCTTC.

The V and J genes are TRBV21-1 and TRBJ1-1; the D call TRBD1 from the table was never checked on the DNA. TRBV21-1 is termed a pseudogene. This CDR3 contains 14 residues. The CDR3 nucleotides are TGTGCCAGCACCGACAGGGGGCTAAGGACTGAAGCTTTCTTT. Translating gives CASTDRGLRTEAFF.

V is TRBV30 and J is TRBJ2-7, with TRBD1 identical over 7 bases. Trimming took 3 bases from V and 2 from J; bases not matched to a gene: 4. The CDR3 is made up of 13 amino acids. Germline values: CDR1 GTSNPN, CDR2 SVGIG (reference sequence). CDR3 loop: CAWSRDSTYEQYF. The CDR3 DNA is TGTGCCTGGAGCCGGGACAGCACCTACGAGCAGTACTTC.

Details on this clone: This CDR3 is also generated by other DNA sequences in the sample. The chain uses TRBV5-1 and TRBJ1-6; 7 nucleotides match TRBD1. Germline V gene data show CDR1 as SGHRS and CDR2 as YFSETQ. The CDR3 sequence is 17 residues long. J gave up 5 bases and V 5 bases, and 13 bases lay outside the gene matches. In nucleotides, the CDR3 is TGCGCCAGCAGGACTCTCACCAACGGACAGGATAATTCACCCCTCCACTTT. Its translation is CASRTLTNGQDNSPLHF.

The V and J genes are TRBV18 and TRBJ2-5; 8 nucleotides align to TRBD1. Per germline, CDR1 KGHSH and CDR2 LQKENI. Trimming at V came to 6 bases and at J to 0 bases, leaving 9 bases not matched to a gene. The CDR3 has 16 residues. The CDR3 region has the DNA TGTGCCAGCTCCCCGACAGGGGCCACGTACCAAGAGACCCAGTACTTC. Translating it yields CASSPTGATYQETQYF.

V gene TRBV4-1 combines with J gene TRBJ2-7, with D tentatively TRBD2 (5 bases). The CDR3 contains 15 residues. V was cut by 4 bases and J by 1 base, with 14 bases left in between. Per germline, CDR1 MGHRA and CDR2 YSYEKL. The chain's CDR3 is CASSPKQTGSYEQYF. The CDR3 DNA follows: TGCGCCAGCAGCCCGAAACAGACGGGATCCTACGAGCAGTACTTC.

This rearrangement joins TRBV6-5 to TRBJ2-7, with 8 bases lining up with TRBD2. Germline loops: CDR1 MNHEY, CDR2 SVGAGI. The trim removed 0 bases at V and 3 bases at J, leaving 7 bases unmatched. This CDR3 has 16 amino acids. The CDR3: CASSYSRTSQGYEQYF. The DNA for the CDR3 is TGTGCCAGCAGTTACTCTCGGACTAGCCAGGGCTACGAGCAGTACTTC.

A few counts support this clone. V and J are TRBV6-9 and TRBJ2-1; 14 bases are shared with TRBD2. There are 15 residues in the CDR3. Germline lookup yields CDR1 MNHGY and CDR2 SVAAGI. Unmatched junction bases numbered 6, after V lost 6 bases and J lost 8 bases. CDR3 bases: TGTGCCAGCAGCTCGGGACTAGCGGGAGAAGATGAGCAGTTCTTC. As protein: CASSSGLAGEDEQFF.

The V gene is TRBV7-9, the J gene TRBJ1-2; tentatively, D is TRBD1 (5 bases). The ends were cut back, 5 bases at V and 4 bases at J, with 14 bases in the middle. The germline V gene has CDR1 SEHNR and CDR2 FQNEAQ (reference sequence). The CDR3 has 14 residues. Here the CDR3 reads CASSLRGESYGYTF. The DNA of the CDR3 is TGTGCCAGCAGCCTTCGGGGGGAGAGCTATGGCTACACCTTC.

The CDR3 region has the DNA TGTGCCAGCAGTGCGGGGGACAGACCCCGAACTAACTATGGCTACACCTTC. Protein product: CASSAGDRPRTNYGYTF. V and J are TRBV6-1 and TRBJ1-2; 7 nucleotides agree with TRBD1. Germline V gene lookup returns CDR1 MNHNS and CDR2 SASEGT. V gave up 4 bases and J gave up 0 bases; unmatched junction bases: 11. The CDR3 loop spans 17 amino acids.

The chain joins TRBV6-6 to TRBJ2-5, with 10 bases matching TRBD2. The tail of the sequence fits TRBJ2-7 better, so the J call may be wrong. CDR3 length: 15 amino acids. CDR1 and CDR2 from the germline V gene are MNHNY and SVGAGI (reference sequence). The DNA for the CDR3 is TGTGCCAGCAGTTCTAGCGGGAGCGGTTCCTACGAGCAGTACTTC. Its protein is CASSSSGSGSYEQYF.